This T cell receptor (beta chain) was recovered during a study of cytomegalovirus exposure and HLA in healthy donors. The V segment lost 6 bases and the J segment 2 bases; nucleotides outside the gene matches: 2. In germline, CDR1 is LNHDA, CDR2 SQIVND (reference sequence). This CDR3 contains 14 residues. PCR primers comprised 60 Vbeta and 13 Jbeta primers. Using immunoSEQ multiplex PCR, the repertoire was profiled, and TCRdb retains in-frame clones only, with some absent. The sample contains about 150,000 clones, approximately 80% of which appear only once. The V call is TRBV19, the J call TRBJ2-3; TRBD2 matches 10 bases. Sequences were obtained from PBMCs. This receptor was obtained from a male donor in good health and CMV-seronegative. The CDR3 DNA sequence: TGTGCCAGTAGACTAGCGGGATCCACAGATACGCAGTATTTT. The encoded protein is CASRLAGSTDTQYF.